This T cell receptor beta chain was sequenced for a study of shared clonotypes between healthy human individuals. Study background: Three plates were used per donor for CD4 naive, three for CD4 memory, two for CD8 naive and one for CD8 memory.

General observations from the study: Sampling was confined to blood; repertoires within tissues likely differ. The study found about 4.6% of naive CD4 clonotypes shared across a few donors.

This table comes from immunoSEQ multiplex PCR, and its TCRdb copy is limited to in-frame clones, with some not included. There are 2 million to 3 million clones in the sample; 93% occur only once, and approximately 0.37% lies in the top ten. V was cut by 4 bases and J by 6 bases, with 16 bases left in between. In germline, CDR1 is SGHRS, CDR2 YFSETQ. CDR3 length: 14 residues. For this clone: Its antigen is still unknown.

The source of this sequence is a man younger than 35 in good health. Some clones in this sample may be carry-over from other donors' samples. Input material: naive CD4+ T cells from PBMCs. Documented subset: CD45RA+ positively selected. This chain connects TRBV5-1 to TRBJ1-1, with D perhaps matching TRBD1 (5 bases). The CDR3 sequence: CASSKGDRGPEAFF. CDR3 sequence (DNA): TGCGCCAGCAGCAAAGGAGACAGAGGGCCTGAAGCTTTCTTT.